This entry lists 18 T cell receptor beta chains sequenced from one sample in a study of shared clonotypes between healthy human individuals. CD45RO negativity and positive selection for CCR7 defined naive CD8 cells, a population that excluded terminally differentiated effector memory CD45RA+ cells. Some clones are missing from TCRdb's copy, which holds only in-frame ones; the method was immunoSEQ multiplex PCR. The data contain approximately 740,000 clones, about 92% of them singletons. Specimen: naive CD8+ T cells sorted from blood. These receptors came from a man aged 25-45 years in good health.

The rearrangement links TRBV5-1 to TRBJ2-1, with D hard to call. This CDR3 region has 12 residues. V lost 2 bases, J lost 6 bases, and 6 bases lay in between. Germline V gene data show CDR1 as SGHRS and CDR2 as YFSETQ. CDR3 in DNA: TGCGCCAGCAGCTTATCCGGCAATGAGCAGTTCTTC. Translating it yields CASSLSGNEQFF. The variable domain in full, with the rest retrieved from reference TRBV5-1 and TRBJ2-1, is KAGVTQTPRYLIKTRGQQVTLSCSPISGHRSVSWYQQTPGQGLQFLFEYFSETQRNKGNFPGRFSGRQFSNSRSEMNVSTLELGDSALYLCASSLSGNEQFFGPGTRLTVL.

The V and J genes are TRBV9 and TRBJ1-2, with 8 nucleotides matching TRBD1. The germline gives CDR1 SGDLS, CDR2 YYNGEE. The CDR3 consists of 11 residues. V shed 7 bases and J 13 bases; nucleotides not matched to a gene: 9. In DNA, the CDR3 is TGTGCCAGCTATGACAGGGGAGTCTTCACCTTC. Its translation: CASYDRGVFTF.

The table lists this clone with a count of one. The chain carries TRBV7-9 and TRBJ2-7; 8 nucleotides agree with TRBD1. The CDR3 covers 16 residues. The V gene's germline CDR1 is SEHNR and CDR2 FQNEAQ (reference sequence). J was trimmed by 5 bases and V by 3 bases; bases with no gene match: 12. The CDR3 sequence is CASSLTTGVFFDEQYF. CDR3 DNA: TGTGCCAGCAGCTTGACGACAGGGGTTTTTTTCGACGAGCAGTACTTC. The variable domain in full, with the rest retrieved from reference TRBV7-9 and TRBJ2-7, is DTGVSQNPRHKITKRGQNVTFRCDPISEHNRLYWYRQTLGQGPEFLTYFQNEAQLEKSRLLSDRFSAERPKGSFSTLEIQRTEQGDSAMYLCASSLTTGVFFDEQYFGPGTRLTVT.

This clone was seen once. This chain links TRBV12-5 with TRBJ2-3; 15 bases fit TRBD2. CDR1 and CDR2 (germline): LGHNT, FRNRAP. The CDR3 extends over 16 amino acids. With 6 bases clipped from V and 4 bases from J, the junction kept 5 bases outside the gene matches. CDR3 protein: CASGRTSGRAADTQYF. The CDR3 DNA follows: TGTGCTAGTGGCAGGACTAGCGGGAGGGCCGCAGATACGCAGTATTTT.

This chain links TRBV6-1 with TRBJ2-7; tentative D call: TRBD2 (7 bases). Germline CDR1 and CDR2: MNHNS and SASEGT. Trimming stripped 5 bases from V and 4 bases from J, with 12 bases between. The CDR3 is made up of 13 amino acids. The CDR3 sequence is CASSQGRAYEQYF. The CDR3 DNA sequence: TGTGCCAGCAGTCAGGGGAGGGCTTACGAGCAGTACTTC.

The rearrangement joins TRBV11-2 to TRBJ2-4; D may match TRBD1 or TRBD2 (5 bases each). Trimming pared 4 bases from V and 9 bases from J, leaving 13 bases between. CDR1 and CDR2 (germline): SGHAT, FQNNGV. This CDR3 contains 13 residues. DNA of the CDR3: TGTGCCAGCAGCTCACTCCCTGGGGGCATTCAGTACTTC. Its translation is CASSSLPGGIQYF.

The V and J genes are TRBV27 and TRBJ2-2; 10 positions match TRBD1. Losses at the gene ends were 2 bases for V and 7 bases for J; bases not matched to a gene: 7. The germline V gene has CDR1 MNHEY and CDR2 SMNVEV (reference sequence). This CDR3 is built from 16 residues. CDR3 sequence (DNA): TGTGCCAGCAGTTTACTAAGGGACAGGGGTCACGGGGAGCTGTTTTTT. As protein: CASSLLRDRGHGELFF.

The V call is TRBV5-1, the J call TRBJ2-7; 7 bases align to TRBD1. The CDR3 runs 14 residues. Germline CDR1 SGHRS, CDR2 YFSETQ. J gave up 3 bases and V 4 bases, and 7 bases lay outside the gene matches. The CDR3 nucleotides are TGCGCCAGCAGCACCACAGGGGAGTTCTACGAGCAGTACTTC. Translating gives CASSTTGEFYEQYF. Full variable domain (remainder filled in from reference TRBV5-1 and TRBJ2-7): KAGVTQTPRYLIKTRGQQVTLSCSPISGHRSVSWYQQTPGQGLQFLFEYFSETQRNKGNFPGRFSGRQFSNSRSEMNVSTLELGDSALYLCASSTTGEFYEQYFGPGTRLTVT.

The V and J genes are TRBV5-1 and TRBJ2-7; 8 bases fit TRBD2. Germline trimming cut 0 bases from V and 4 bases from J; bases unmatched to any gene: 6. Germline V gene data show CDR1 as SGHRS and CDR2 as YFSETQ. CDR3 length: 15 residues. CDR3 residues: CASSLAASGPYEQYF. CDR3 coding DNA: TGCGCCAGCAGCTTGGCAGCTAGCGGGCCGTACGAGCAGTACTTC. Variable domain in full (rest from reference TRBV5-1 and TRBJ2-7): KAGVTQTPRYLIKTRGQQVTLSCSPISGHRSVSWYQQTPGQGLQFLFEYFSETQRNKGNFPGRFSGRQFSNSRSEMNVSTLELGDSALYLCASSLAASGPYEQYFGPGTRLTVT.

For this clone: This is likely an artifact of a read error, given a far larger clone one base away. V is TRBV2 and J is TRBJ1-4; no firm D call. The CDR3 sequence is 13 residues long. In germline, CDR1 is SNHLY, CDR2 FYNNEI. CDR3 sequence reads: CANSGPPEEKLFF. The CDR3 DNA reads TGTGCCAACAGTGGCCCGCCAGAAGAAAAACTGTTTTTT.

The sample holds a few counts of this clone. The gene calls are TRBV9 and TRBJ1-2; 7 nucleotides line up with TRBD1. CDR3 length: 15 amino acids. Trimming cost V 0 bases and J 6 bases; bases outside gene matches: 8. The germline gives CDR1 SGDLS, CDR2 YYNGEE. The CDR3 loop is CASSVGPGGIDGYTF. The CDR3 region has the DNA TGTGCCAGCAGCGTAGGTCCAGGGGGGATTGATGGCTACACCTTC.

This chain links TRBV21-1 with TRBJ2-2; the DNA was not used to check the table's D call, TRBD1. TRBV21-1 is designated a pseudogene. This CDR3 contains 22 residues. Written as DNA, the CDR3 is TGTGCCAGCAGCAAAGGGGTTCTGACGGACAGGGAGTTAAGCGGATACACCGGGGAGCTGTTTTTT. Protein sequence: CASSKGVLTDRELSGYTGELFF.

The CDR3 coding sequence is TGTGCCAGCAGCCCTTCCGGGACAGGGCCTAACTATGGCTACACCTTC. It encodes CASSPSGTGPNYGYTF. The genes are TRBV7-9 and TRBJ1-2; 9 nucleotides align to TRBD1. V was clipped by 5 bases and J by 0 bases; unmatched bases: 7. Germline loops: CDR1 SEHNR, CDR2 FQNEAQ (reference sequence). There are 16 residues in the CDR3.

Here the CDR3 reads CATGPPFGTDTQYF. As DNA, the CDR3 is TGTGCCACCGGTCCCCCATTTGGCACAGATACGCAGTATTTT. The genes are TRBV15 and TRBJ2-3; D gene uncertain. The germline V gene has CDR1 LNHNV and CDR2 YYDKDF (reference sequence). CDR3 length: 14 residues. V was shortened by 8 bases and J by 1 base, with 13 bases between the two germline ends.

Here the CDR3 DNA reads TGTGCCAGCAGGGATCGTGGGGCTAGCAATCAGCCCCAGCATTTT. Its translation is CASRDRGASNQPQHF. The V and J genes are TRBV28 and TRBJ1-5; possibly TRBD1 for D (5 bases). This CDR3 is 15 amino acids long. Germline loops: CDR1 MDHEN, CDR2 SYDVKM. The V and J ends lost 6 bases and 0 bases respectively, with 12 bases between them.

This clone appeared a single time. This chain uses TRBV4-1 with TRBJ2-7; the D is unclear. CDR1 and CDR2 from the germline V gene are MGHRA and YSYEKL. Trimming removed 0 bases from V and 3 bases from J, with 9 bases in between. The CDR3 is 14 residues long. In DNA form, the CDR3 reads TGCGCCAGCAGCCAAGAGGGGTGGGGCTACGAGCAGTACTTC. Translating gives CASSQEGWGYEQYF.

The genes are TRBV2 and TRBJ2-7; D could derive from TRBD1 or TRBD2 (5 bases each). This CDR3 is 14 amino acids long. Trimming took off 2 bases at V and 2 bases at J, with 10 bases between the two ends. CDR1 is SNHLY and CDR2 is FYNNEI in the germline V gene. The CDR3 sequence: CASSEFGGTYEQYF. In DNA form, the CDR3 reads TGTGCCAGCAGTGAATTTGGGGGTACCTACGAGCAGTACTTC.

The gene calls are TRBV15 and TRBJ2-1; D gene ambiguous. V lost 7 bases to trimming and J lost 7 bases, with 8 bases between them. The CDR3 is 11 residues long. Per the germline V gene, CDR1 is LNHNV and CDR2 is YYDKDF (reference sequence). The CDR3 DNA sequence: TGTGCCACCACCCTAGGGAATGAGCAGTTCTTC. It translates to CATTLGNEQFF.